Below, 26 T cell receptor beta chains from the same sample are listed, as sequenced in a study of blood T cell repertoires in COVID-19. Libraries were prepared by immunoSEQ multiplex PCR; TCRdb keeps only in-frame clonotypes and omits some of them. The table includes around 95,000 clones, just under 85% detected once. The specimen sequenced was peripheral blood. These receptor sequences come from a man aged 50-60 years with active or convalescent COVID-19.

In nucleotides, the CDR3 is TGTGCCAGCAGCTTAGGGGCTAGCGGGATGTTCACAGATACGCAGTATTTT. This sequence encodes CASSLGASGMFTDTQYF. This chain uses TRBV7-6 with TRBJ2-3; 9 bases match TRBD2. CDR1 and CDR2 (germline): SGHVS, FNYEAQ. The length of the CDR3 is 17 residues. Losses at the gene ends were 1 base for V and 2 bases for J; bases not matched to a gene: 7.

This chain joins TRBV12-5 and TRBJ2-1, with 9 bases lining up with TRBD2. CDR3 length equals 15 residues. Trimming removed 6 bases from V and 4 bases from J; junction bases left unmatched: 7. Germline values: CDR1 LGHNT, CDR2 FRNRAP. The CDR3 sequence is CASGPTSGRYNEQFF. The DNA of the CDR3 is TGTGCTAGTGGACCCACTAGCGGGCGGTACAATGAGCAGTTCTTC.

A few counts support this clone. The gene calls are TRBV11-3 and TRBJ1-2; D is uncertain. The germline V gene has CDR1 SGHNT and CDR2 YENEEA. This CDR3 contains 12 residues. The V and J ends lost 4 bases and 5 bases respectively, with 8 bases between them. The CDR3 here is CASSSAGYGYTF. CDR3 sequence (DNA): TGTGCCAGCAGCTCGGCGGGGTATGGCTACACCTTC. Supplemented by reference TRBV11-3 and TRBJ1-2, the full variable domain reads EAGVVQSPRYKIIEKKQPVAFWCNPISGHNTLYWYLQNLGQGPELLIRYENEEAVDDSQLPKDRFSAERLKGVDSTLKIQPAELGDSAVYLCASSSAGYGYTFGSGTRLTVV.

The chain uses TRBV5-1 and TRBJ2-7; D not certain. The CDR3 totals 15 residues. Germline CDR1 SGHRS, CDR2 YFSETQ. V was clipped by 2 bases and J by 2 bases, with 14 bases between them. CDR3 coding DNA: TGCGCCAGCAGCTTAGATGGCTCCCCCCCCTACGAGCAGTACTTC. This gives the protein CASSLDGSPPYEQYF.

The rearrangement joins TRBV7-3 to TRBJ2-2, with 10 bases aligning to TRBD1. The CDR3 has 15 amino acids. V was clipped by 4 bases and J by 3 bases; unmatched bases: 2. Looked up from germline, CDR1 is SGHTA and CDR2 is FQGTGA. CDR3 amino acids: CASSSTGGDTGELFF. In DNA, the CDR3 is TGTGCCAGCAGCTCGACAGGGGGCGACACCGGGGAGCTGTTTTTT.

The rearrangement joins TRBV7-2 to TRBJ1-5; D not certain. There are 15 residues in the CDR3. Germline values: CDR1 SGHTA, CDR2 FQGNSA. The ends were cut back, 1 base at V and 0 bases at J, with 7 bases in the middle. The CDR3 nucleotides are TGTGCCAGCAGCTTAGGCGCCACTAGCAATCAGCCCCAGCATTTT. Protein product: CASSLGATSNQPQHF.

The chain is built from TRBV7-2 and TRBJ1-5, with D maybe TRBD1 (5 bases). Germline CDR1 and CDR2: SGHTA and FQGNSA. The CDR3 spans 13 residues. The ends were cut back, 3 bases at V and 6 bases at J, with 9 bases in the middle. The CDR3 coding sequence is TGTGCCAGCAGCTTTACCCAGGGTCAGCCCCAGCATTTT. Amino acid sequence: CASSFTQGQPQHF.

The CDR3 reads CATQIGGFDTGELFF. CDR3 sequence (DNA): TGTGCCACGCAGATTGGGGGGTTTGACACCGGGGAGCTGTTTTTT. This chain uses TRBV2 with TRBJ2-2; maybe TRBD2 (6 bases). V dropped 10 bases and J dropped 3 bases, with 18 bases sitting between them. Germline V CDR1 and CDR2: SNHLY, FYNNEI. The CDR3 runs to 15 residues.

The chain joins TRBV7-2 to TRBJ2-7; 10 nucleotides align to TRBD1. CDR3 length: 15 residues. V dropped 0 bases and J dropped 6; count of bases not matched to a gene: 5. Germline CDR1 reads SGHTA; CDR2 reads FQGNSA. This CDR3 reads CASSLAGTGEFEQYF. The CDR3 bases are TGTGCCAGCAGCTTAGCCGGGACAGGGGAATTCGAGCAGTACTTC.

The J gene is TRBJ2-5, the V gene TRBV7-8; D possibly corresponds to TRBD1 (5 bases). The CDR3 spans 13 residues. The V and J ends lost 5 bases and 5 bases respectively, with 12 bases between them. CDR1 SGHVS and CDR2 FQNEAQ come from the germline V gene. As DNA, the CDR3 is TGTGCCAGCAGCCTACGGCGACAGGAGACCCAGTACTTC. It yields the protein CASSLRRQETQYF.

This chain uses TRBV5-4 with TRBJ1-2, with D perhaps matching TRBD1 (6 bases). The CDR3 consists of 13 residues. Trimming left V 4 bases short and J 4 bases short, with 11 bases between. Per the germline V gene, CDR1 is SGHNT and CDR2 is YYREEE (reference sequence). The CDR3 is CASSRTGPYGYTF. The CDR3 nucleotides read TGTGCCAGCAGCCGAACAGGGCCCTATGGCTACACCTTC. Full variable domain (rest looked up from reference TRBV5-4 and TRBJ1-2): ETGVTQSPTHLIKTRGQQVTLRCSSQSGHNTVSWYQQALGQGPQFIFQYYREEENGRGNFPPRFSGLQFPNYSSELNVNALELDDSALYLCASSRTGPYGYTFGSGTRLTVV.

The J gene is TRBJ1-1, the V gene TRBV30, with D uncertain. The V end was cut by 0 bases, the J end by 4 bases, with 6 bases between. The CDR3 has 12 residues. CDR1 is GTSNPN and CDR2 is SVGIG in the germline V gene (reference sequence). In DNA, the CDR3 is TGTGCCTGGAGTGTATACGGCACTGAAGCTTTCTTT. This gives the protein CAWSVYGTEAFF.

V and J are TRBV29-1 and TRBJ2-5; possibly TRBD2 for D (6 bases). CDR3 length: 12 residues. The ends were cut back, 5 bases at V and 2 bases at J, with 9 bases in the middle. Germline CDR1 and CDR2: SQVTM and ANQGSEA. The CDR3 DNA reads TGCAGCGTTACCAGCGGGCAAGAGACCCAGTACTTC. This translates into CSVTSGQETQYF.

This clone was counted once. The chain couples TRBV6-5 to TRBJ2-7, with 8 nucleotides matching TRBD1. CDR1 is MNHEY, CDR2 SVGAGI, per germline. This CDR3 is 14 amino acids long. J lost 3 bases, V lost 6 bases, and 7 bases had no gene match. In DNA, the CDR3 is TGTGCCAGCAGCTTTTTGACAGGGGTCTACGAGCAGTACTTC. Its protein product is CASSFLTGVYEQYF.

This chain uses TRBV9 with TRBJ2-5; 7 bases match TRBD2. The length of the CDR3 is 13 residues. Germline V CDR1 and CDR2: SGDLS, YYNGEE. Unmatched junction bases numbered 3, after V lost 4 bases and J lost 3 bases. The CDR3: CASSPGTKETQYF. For the CDR3, the DNA is TGTGCCAGCAGCCCCGGGACTAAAGAGACCCAGTACTTC.

The CDR3 here is CASSVDTYNEQFF. The CDR3 DNA reads TGCGCCAGCAGCGTTGACACGTACAATGAGCAGTTCTTC. The rearrangement links TRBV5-1 to TRBJ2-1, with D hard to call. Germline CDR1 SGHRS, CDR2 YFSETQ. The CDR3 consists of 13 residues. Trimming left V 4 bases short and J 4 bases short, with 9 bases between.

This clone was seen only once. The chain joins TRBV5-6 to TRBJ2-1, with TRBD2 matching 7 bases. Germline V gene data show CDR1 as SGHDT and CDR2 as YYEEEE. V was clipped by 0 bases and J by 0 bases; unmatched bases: 6. This CDR3 is built from 17 residues. The chain's CDR3 is CASSLDTGGSSYNEQFF. DNA of the CDR3: TGTGCCAGCAGCTTGGATACGGGCGGGAGCTCCTACAATGAGCAGTTCTTC.

The rearrangement links TRBV14 to TRBJ2-3; unclear D gene. V was cut by 0 bases and J by 8 bases, with 12 bases left in between. CDR1 is SGHDN, CDR2 FVKESK, per germline. The CDR3 runs to 14 residues. The CDR3 DNA follows: TGTGCCAGCAGCCAAGATTCAACTCGCCGTACGCAGTATTTT. Translation: CASSQDSTRRTQYF.

V is TRBV4-2 and J is TRBJ1-5; D may be TRBD1 (5 bases). CDR3 length: 15 residues. Trimming shortened V by 0 bases and J by 7 bases, and 13 bases separated the two germline ends. Germline assignment: CDR1 LGHNA and CDR2 YNFKEQ. CDR3 sequence reads: CASSQEFRAGQPQHF. CDR3 DNA: TGTGCCAGCAGCCAAGAATTCAGGGCTGGACAGCCCCAGCATTTT.

The chain is built from TRBV19 and TRBJ2-1; 8 bases match TRBD1. V lost 6 bases, J lost 0 bases, and 13 bases stayed unmatched. Germline assignment: CDR1 LNHDA and CDR2 SQIVND (reference sequence). The CDR3 runs 18 residues. The CDR3 reads CASSRTLDRVSSYNEQFF. CDR3 nucleotides: TGTGCCAGTAGCAGAACACTGGACAGGGTAAGCTCCTACAATGAGCAGTTCTTC.

V is TRBV7-9 and J is TRBJ2-7; 7 positions agree with TRBD1. The germline gives CDR1 SEHNR, CDR2 FQNEAQ (reference sequence). CDR3 length: 13 amino acids. V was pared by 5 bases and J by 7 bases, with 8 bases of the junction left unmatched. Here the CDR3 DNA reads TGTGCCAGCAGCCGGGACAGTCTTCGGGAGCAGTACTTC. It encodes CASSRDSLREQYF.

The chain employs TRBV10-3 and TRBJ1-5, with unresolved D. The V gene's germline CDR1 is ENHRY and CDR2 SYGVKD. The CDR3 contains 13 residues. Trimming cost V 8 bases and J 1 base, with 9 bases left between them. The CDR3 region is CAIRGESNQPQHF. In DNA, the CDR3 is TGTGCCATCCGAGGCGAGAGCAATCAGCCCCAGCATTTT.

The chain carries TRBV2 and TRBJ1-1, with 7 positions matching TRBD1. The CDR3 runs 12 residues. V lost 7 bases to trimming and J lost 3 bases; unmatched junction nucleotides: 2. Germline CDR1 and CDR2: SNHLY and FYNNEI. The chain's CDR3 is CASMGQYTEAFF. The CDR3, as DNA: TGTGCCAGCATGGGACAGTACACTGAAGCTTTCTTT.

The chain combines TRBV7-9 with TRBJ2-5; D unclear. The V end was cut by 2 bases, the J end by 5 bases, with 6 bases between. The CDR3 extends over 12 amino acids. The germline V gene has CDR1 SEHNR and CDR2 FQNEAQ (reference sequence). CDR3 bases: TGTGCCAGCAGCTTACCGCGGGAGACCCAGTACTTC. Protein: CASSLPRETQYF.

This chain connects TRBV7-8 to TRBJ2-1; no definite D call. This CDR3 region has 16 residues. The ends were cut back, 7 bases at V and 0 bases at J, with 16 bases in the middle. Looked up from germline, CDR1 is SGHVS and CDR2 is FQNEAQ. CDR3 DNA sequence: TGTGCCAGCACCTTTAGTGGGCTTAGCTCCTACAATGAGCAGTTCTTC. Protein sequence: CASTFSGLSSYNEQFF. The complete variable domain, with remaining parts taken from reference TRBV7-8 and TRBJ2-1, reads GAGVSQSPRYKVAKRGQDVALRCDPISGHVSLFWYQQALGQGPEFLTYFQNEAQLDKSGLPSDRFFAERPEGSVSTLKIQRTQQEDSAVYLCASTFSGLSSYNEQFFGPGTRLTVL.

The chain is built from TRBV27 and TRBJ1-6, with D uncertain. Per the germline V gene, CDR1 is MNHEY and CDR2 is SMNVEV (reference sequence). V dropped 10 bases and J dropped 4 bases, with 11 bases sitting between them. The CDR3 has 13 residues. The CDR3 region is CATTLWYNSPLHF. In DNA form, the CDR3 reads TGTGCCACCACCCTATGGTATAATTCACCCCTCCACTTT.